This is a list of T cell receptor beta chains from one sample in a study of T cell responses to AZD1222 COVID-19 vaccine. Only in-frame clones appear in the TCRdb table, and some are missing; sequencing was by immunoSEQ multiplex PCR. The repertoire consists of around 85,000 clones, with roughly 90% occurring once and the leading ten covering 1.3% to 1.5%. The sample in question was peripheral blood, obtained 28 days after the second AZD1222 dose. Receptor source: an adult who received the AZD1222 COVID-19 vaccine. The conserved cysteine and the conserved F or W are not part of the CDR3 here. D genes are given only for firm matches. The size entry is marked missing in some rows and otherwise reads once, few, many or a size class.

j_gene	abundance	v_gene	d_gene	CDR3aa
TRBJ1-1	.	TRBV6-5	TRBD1	ASSSRTGKTEAF
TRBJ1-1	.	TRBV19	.	ASSIGMNTEAF
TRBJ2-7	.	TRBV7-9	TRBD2	ASSLERGPYEQY
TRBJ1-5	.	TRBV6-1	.	ASSDRQTSNQPQH
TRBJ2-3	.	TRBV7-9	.	ASSYTSTDTQY
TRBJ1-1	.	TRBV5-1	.	ASSPIVGDGIEAF
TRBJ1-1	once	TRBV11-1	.	ASSRSSYNTEAF
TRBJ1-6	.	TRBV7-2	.	ASSLEGVSPLH
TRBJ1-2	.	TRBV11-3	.	ASSSGWRGPNYGYT
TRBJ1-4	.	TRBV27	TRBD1	ASSSGQGAEKLF
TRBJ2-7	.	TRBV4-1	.	ASSQEDGQIHEQY
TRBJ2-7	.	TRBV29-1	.	SASTGREAFYEQY
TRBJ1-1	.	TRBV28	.	ASSLGQGWTEAF
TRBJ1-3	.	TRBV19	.	ASSMRSSGNTIY
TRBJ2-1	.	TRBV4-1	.	ASSQAPGSEQF
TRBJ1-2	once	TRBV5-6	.	ASSRTSNYGYT
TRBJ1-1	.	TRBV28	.	ASSLATGSTEAF
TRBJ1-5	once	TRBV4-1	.	ASSLLVVNQPQH
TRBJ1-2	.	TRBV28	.	ASSYPANYGYT
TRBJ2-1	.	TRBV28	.	ASTGGVFYNEQF
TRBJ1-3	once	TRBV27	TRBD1	ASSPRDRVGNTIY
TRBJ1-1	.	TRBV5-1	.	ASSSRGVGDTEAF
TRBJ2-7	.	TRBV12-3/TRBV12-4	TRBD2	ASRAGGPYEQY
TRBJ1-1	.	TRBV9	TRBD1	ASSEQGWGNTEAF
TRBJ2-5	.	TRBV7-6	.	ASNLLQNIQETQY
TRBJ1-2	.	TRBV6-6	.	AGSTEAYGYT
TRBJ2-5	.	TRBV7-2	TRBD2	ASSNYGGQETQY
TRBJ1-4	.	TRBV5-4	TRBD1	ASSPAGTGGEKLF
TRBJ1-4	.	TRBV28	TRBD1	ASSFRQGGEKLF
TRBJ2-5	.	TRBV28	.	ASRVTGGQETQY
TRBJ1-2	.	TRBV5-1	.	ASSLVRGGNYGYT
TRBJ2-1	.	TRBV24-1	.	ATSAAPLNNEQF
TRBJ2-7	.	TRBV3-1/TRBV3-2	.	ASSQRSGGEQY
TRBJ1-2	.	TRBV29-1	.	SVTGTGSNYGYT
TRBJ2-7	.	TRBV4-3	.	ASSQDRTGITYEQY
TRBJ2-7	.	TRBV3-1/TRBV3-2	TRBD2	ASSQTPWGGSSYEQY
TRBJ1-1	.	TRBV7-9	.	ASSPMGNWMNTEAF
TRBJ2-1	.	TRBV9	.	ASSVDASSYNEQF
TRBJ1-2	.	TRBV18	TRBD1	ASSPRRDRENYGYT
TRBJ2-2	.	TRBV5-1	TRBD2	ASSLDGGAGELF
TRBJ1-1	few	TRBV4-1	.	ASSQYRVNPEAF
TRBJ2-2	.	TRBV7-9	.	ASAGPYTGELF
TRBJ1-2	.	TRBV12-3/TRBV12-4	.	ASSDKRSYT
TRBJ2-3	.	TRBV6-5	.	ASTPTTSTDTQY
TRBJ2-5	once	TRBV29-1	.	SGRGLNQETQY
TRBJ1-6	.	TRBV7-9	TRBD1	ASSLDSGQGNSPLH
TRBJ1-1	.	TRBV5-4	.	ASSLWGNTEAF
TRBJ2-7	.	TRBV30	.	AWSVGGPSYEQY
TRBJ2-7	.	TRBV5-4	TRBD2	ASSSPSGGMNEQY
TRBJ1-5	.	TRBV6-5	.	ASSTSGIGNQPQH
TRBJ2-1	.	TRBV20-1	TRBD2	SASGGGENEQF
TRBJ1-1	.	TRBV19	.	ASSMWSGMNTEAF
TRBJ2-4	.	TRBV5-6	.	ASSVLLDRLAKNIQY
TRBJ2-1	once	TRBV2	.	ASHGTFSSYNEQF